A selection of T cell receptor beta chains follows, all from one sample in a study of T cells in localized non-small cell lung cancer. Generated by immunoSEQ multiplex PCR, the TCRdb table keeps only in-frame clones and is missing some. This table holds about 24,000 clones, roughly 89% found once. The sequences come from peripheral blood, collected before any cancer treatment. The source of these receptors is a man between 35 and 75 years old with stage I squamous cell lung carcinoma. CDR3s include the opening cysteine and the closing phenylalanine or tryptophan. The D gene is left open where the match is weak. Clone size, where shown, is once, few, many, or a class for clones that have expanded.

cdr3_aa	cdr3_nt	j_call	d_call	v_call	cdr3_length	clone_size
CASKLAGGSNYGYTF	TGTGCCAGCAAACTAGCTGGGGGCTCAAACTATGGCTACACCTTC	TRBJ1-2	NA	TRBV7-2	15	NA
CASSSSGRVNTEAFF	TGTGCCAGCAGCTCCTCCGGCAGAGTGAACACTGAAGCTTTCTTT	TRBJ1-1	NA	TRBV5-8	15	NA
CASSGPDRGGLYGYTF	TGCGCCAGCAGTGGCCCTGACAGGGGGGGACTATATGGCTACACCTTC	TRBJ1-2	TRBD1	TRBV10-1	16	few
CASSQDPLSGGYQPQHF	TGTGCCAGCAGCCAAGACCCACTCAGCGGGGGCTACCAGCCCCAGCATTTT	TRBJ1-5	NA	TRBV4-2	17	NA
CASSPAAQGYTF	TGTGCCAGCAGCCCCGCCGCGCAGGGCTACACCTTC	TRBJ1-2	NA	TRBV7-2	12	NA
CASSTRTSRTDTQYF	TGTGCCAGCAGCACACGGACATCCCGTACAGATACGCAGTATTTT	TRBJ2-3	NA	TRBV7-8	15	NA
CASSEDSIPGGYTF	TGTGCCAGCAGTGAGGACTCCATCCCTGGGGGCTACACCTTC	TRBJ1-2	NA	TRBV2	14	NA
CASSNLGSEAFF	TGTGCCAGCAGCAATTTGGGGTCGGAAGCTTTCTTT	TRBJ1-1	NA	TRBV5-6	12	NA
CASSLAGGPGTDTQYF	TGTGCCAGCAGCTTGGCGGGGGGACCTGGCACAGATACGCAGTATTTT	TRBJ2-3	TRBD2	TRBV7-2	16	NA
CAISMTGQGQPQHF	TGTGCCATCAGCATGACAGGCCAAGGTCAGCCCCAGCATTTT	TRBJ1-5	NA	TRBV10-3	14	NA
CASSAGVAGNTIYF	TGTGCCAGCAGTGCCGGGGTGGCTGGAAACACCATATATTTT	TRBJ1-3	NA	TRBV2	14	NA
CASNQGGYLMNTEAFF	TGTGCCAGTAACCAGGGGGGATACCTGATGAACACTGAAGCTTTCTTT	TRBJ1-1	TRBD1	TRBV19	16	NA
CSVEIQNTGELFF	TGCAGCGTTGAAATTCAGAACACCGGGGAGCTGTTTTTT	TRBJ2-2	NA	TRBV29-1	13	NA
CASSEGGGLAGATDTQYF	TGTGCCAGCAGTGAAGGGGGAGGACTAGCGGGGGCCACAGATACGCAGTATTTT	TRBJ2-3	TRBD2	TRBV2	18	NA
CAWSLGDSSNQPQHF	TGTGCCTGGAGTCTCGGGGATTCGAGCAATCAGCCCCAGCATTTT	TRBJ1-5	NA	TRBV30	15	NA
CASSQARRGSDYGYTF	TGCGCCAGCAGCCAAGCAAGGAGGGGAAGTGACTATGGCTACACCTTC	TRBJ1-2	NA	TRBV4-1	16	once
CASSGPGQGSYEQYF	TGTGCCAGCAGTGGACCGGGACAGGGATCCTACGAGCAGTACTTC	TRBJ2-7	TRBD1	TRBV6-1	15	NA
CASSKTGGREQYF	TGTGCCAGCAGCAAAACAGGGGGGAGGGAGCAGTACTTC	TRBJ2-7	TRBD1	TRBV11-2	13	once
CAFLRDRGRPDYGYTF	TGTGCCTTTCTCCGGGACAGGGGGCGTCCGGACTATGGCTACACCTTC	TRBJ1-2	TRBD1	TRBV30	16	NA
CASSPGAGGYEQYF	TGTGCCAGCAGCCCGGGGGCGGGCGGGTACGAGCAGTACTTC	TRBJ2-7	NA	TRBV7-3	14	NA
CASRIGANYGYTF	TGTGCCAGTAGAATAGGGGCTAACTATGGCTACACCTTC	TRBJ1-2	NA	TRBV19	13	NA
CASSKGDGYTF	TGTGCCAGTAGTAAAGGGGATGGCTACACCTTC	TRBJ1-2	NA	TRBV19	11	medium-sized
CASSYSSDNSYEQYF	TGTGCCAGCAGTTACTCGAGCGACAACTCCTACGAGCAGTACTTC	TRBJ2-7	NA	TRBV6-5	15	NA
CASSVNRELFF	TGTGCCAGCAGTGTAAATCGGGAGCTGTTTTTT	TRBJ2-2	NA	TRBV6-1	11	NA
CASSSQGTDTQYF	TGTGCCAGCAGCTCACAGGGCACAGATACGCAGTATTTT	TRBJ2-3	NA	TRBV13	13	NA
CASSSLALNTEAFF	TGTGCCAGCAGCTCCCTGGCCCTGAACACTGAAGCTTTCTTT	TRBJ1-1	NA	TRBV6-6	14	NA
CASSQEDRGNNEQFF	TGCGCCAGCAGCCAAGAGGACAGGGGGAACAATGAGCAGTTCTTC	TRBJ2-1	TRBD1	TRBV4-1	15	medium-sized
CASSTPTGGDYGYTF	TGTGCCAGCAGCACACCTACAGGGGGCGACTATGGCTACACCTTC	TRBJ1-2	TRBD1	TRBV5-4	15	NA
CASGTASRANEKLFF	TGTGCCAGCGGGACAGCAAGCAGAGCTAATGAAAAACTGTTTTTT	TRBJ1-4	TRBD1	TRBV28	15	NA
CASSPQLRNEKLFF	TGTGCCAGCAGCCCCCAATTGAGAAATGAAAAACTGTTTTTT	TRBJ1-4	NA	TRBV7-2	14	NA
CASSLEENTEAFF	TGTGCCAGCAGCTTAGAAGAGAACACTGAAGCTTTCTTT	TRBJ1-1	NA	TRBV7-6	13	NA
CASSPGLAGSRDTQYF	TGTGCCAGCAGTCCTGGACTAGCGGGAAGCAGAGATACGCAGTATTTT	TRBJ2-3	TRBD2	TRBV28	16	NA
CASSQDLSNSPLHF	TGTGCCAGCAGCCAAGATCTGTCTAATTCACCCCTCCACTTT	TRBJ1-6	NA	TRBV4-2	14	NA
CSVGTYEQFF	TGCAGCGTTGGGACCTATGAGCAGTTCTTC	TRBJ2-1	NA	TRBV29-1	10	NA
CASITGYGGYTF	TGTGCCAGCATTACAGGGTACGGTGGCTACACCTTC	TRBJ1-2	NA	TRBV6-6	12	NA
CASSLYTEAFF	TGTGCCAGCAGTCTATACACTGAAGCTTTCTTT	TRBJ1-1	NA	TRBV28	11	NA
CASTRGLRPSNQPQHF	TGTGCCAGCACCCGCGGCCTCCGGCCCAGCAATCAGCCCCAGCATTTT	TRBJ1-5	NA	TRBV6-6	16	NA
CASSSGQTQPQHF	TGTGCCAGCAGCTCCGGACAGACCCAGCCCCAGCATTTT	TRBJ1-5	NA	TRBV7-9	13	NA
CASSSHTGSDHEQYF	TGTGCCAGCAGCTCCCACACGGGGTCCGACCACGAGCAGTACTTC	TRBJ2-7	NA	TRBV11-2	15	NA
CASSQEFEDRGTGELFF	TGCGCCAGCAGCCAAGAGTTCGAGGACAGGGGCACCGGGGAGCTGTTTTTT	TRBJ2-2	TRBD1	TRBV4-1	17	NA
CASSWGDIGANVLTF	TGTGCCAGCAGCTGGGGGGACATTGGGGCCAACGTCCTGACTTTC	TRBJ2-6	NA	TRBV5-6	15	NA
CASSQPDGAYEQYF	TGTGCCAGCAGCCAACCGGACGGGGCCTACGAGCAGTACTTC	TRBJ2-7	NA	TRBV4-2	14	once
CASSPSQDGELFF	TGTGCCAGCAGCCCGTCTCAGGACGGGGAGCTGTTTTTT	TRBJ2-2	NA	TRBV7-3	13	NA
CASSLGLALSSGNTIYF	TGCGCCAGCAGCTTAGGTCTGGCCCTGAGCTCTGGAAACACCATATATTTT	TRBJ1-3	NA	TRBV5-1	17	NA
CASSLSTGDEQYF	TGTGCCAGCAGCCTATCGACAGGGGACGAGCAGTACTTC	TRBJ2-7	TRBD1	TRBV11-2	13	once
CASSLGQGRTQYF	TGTGCCAGCAGCTTAGGGCAGGGGAGAACCCAGTACTTC	TRBJ2-5	NA	TRBV5-6	13	NA
CASRPAGLAHNEQFF	TGTGCCAGCAGGCCCGCCGGACTAGCCCACAATGAGCAGTTCTTC	TRBJ2-1	TRBD2	TRBV14	15	NA
CAISESYIGSGNTIYF	TGTGCCATCAGTGAGTCCTATATAGGGTCTGGAAACACCATATATTTT	TRBJ1-3	NA	TRBV10-3	16	NA
CASSGAATNEKLFF	TGTGCCAGTAGTGGGGCGGCAACTAATGAAAAACTGTTTTTT	TRBJ1-4	NA	TRBV19	14	NA
CASGPGIGYTF	TGTGCCAGTGGCCCAGGGATAGGCTACACCTTC	TRBJ1-2	NA	TRBV19	11	few